This T cell receptor beta chain was obtained from a study of beta chain features in type 1 diabetes. The CDR3 totals 13 residues. V was cut by 3 bases and J by 3 bases, with 8 bases left in between. CDR1 and CDR2 from the germline V gene are WNHNN and SYGVQD (reference sequence). As every portion of the isolated RNA was reverse transcribed, the sequencing read expressed TCRB transcripts. Libraries were prepared by immunoSEQ multiplex PCR; TCRdb keeps only in-frame clonotypes and omits some of them. In the table there are about 260,000 clones, about 63% of which are singletons. V usage is TRBV10-1 and J usage is TRBJ2-5; no definite D call. Sequenced material: naive CD4+ T cells from blood. The receptor comes from a man aged 30 to 45 in good health. DNA for the CDR3: TGCGCCAGCAGTGAAAGGATCGAAGAGACCCAGTACTTC. Encoded protein: CASSERIEETQYF.